This passage covers 26 T cell receptor beta chains from one sample sequenced in a study of blood T cell repertoires in COVID-19. Profiled with immunoSEQ multiplex PCR; TCRdb holds only in-frame clones, not every one. Of 130,000 to 150,000 clones in the sample, more than 75% were seen once. The sample taken for sequencing was peripheral blood. These receptors came from a human donor in a cohort sampled during active COVID-19.

V usage is TRBV6-1 and J usage is TRBJ1-2, with 9 bases aligning to TRBD1. Germline CDR1 is MNHNS and CDR2 is SASEGT. Trimming took 1 base from V and 9 from J; bases not matched to a gene: 9. There are 15 residues in the CDR3. In nucleotides, the CDR3 is TGTGCCAGCAGTGAAGACTCGGGACAGGGTAGGAGCTACACCTTC. Residues: CASSEDSGQGRSYTF.

The rearrangement joins TRBV18 to TRBJ1-5; 9 bases fit TRBD1. The V gene's germline CDR1 is KGHSH and CDR2 LQKENI. Unmatched junction bases numbered 3, after V lost 6 bases and J lost 6 bases. The CDR3 spans 13 residues. The CDR3 here is CASSTGGGQPQHF. CDR3 bases: TGTGCCAGCTCTACAGGGGGCGGTCAGCCCCAGCATTTT.

The rearrangement links TRBV11-3 to TRBJ2-2, with D perhaps TRBD1 (6 bases). Trimming shortened V by 4 bases and J by 6 bases, and 15 bases separated the two germline ends. In germline, CDR1 is SGHNT, CDR2 YENEEA. CDR3 length: 15 residues. DNA for the CDR3: TGTGCCAGCAGCTGGGACAACGGCTTATCCGGGGAGCTGTTTTTT. Protein sequence: CASSWDNGLSGELFF.

This clone was detected once. The gene calls are TRBV7-3 and TRBJ1-1; a possible D gene is TRBD1 (6 bases). This CDR3 region has 13 residues. Germline CDR1 reads SGHTA; CDR2 reads FQGTGA. V lost 5 bases to trimming and J lost 2 bases, with 9 bases between them. The chain's CDR3 is CASSIGTNTEAFF. DNA for the CDR3: TGTGCCAGCAGCATCGGGACAAACACTGAAGCTTTCTTT.

This chain uses TRBV6-6 with TRBJ1-1, with a weak D call TRBD1 (6 bases). Deletions cut 6 bases from V and 4 bases from J, with 18 bases between. Germline V lookup: CDR1 MNHNY, CDR2 SVGAGI (reference sequence). CDR3 length equals 15 residues. CDR3 protein: CASRDEQGTGTEAFF. The CDR3 DNA reads as TGTGCCAGCAGGGATGAACAGGGAACGGGCACTGAAGCTTTCTTT.

The chain's CDR3 is CASSFIGTVGGELFF. In nucleotides, the CDR3 is TGCGCCAGCAGCTTCATCGGGACAGTTGGCGGGGAGCTGTTTTTT. The rearrangement uses TRBV5-1 and TRBJ2-2; 7 bases are shared with TRBD1. The germline gives CDR1 SGHRS, CDR2 YFSETQ. Trimming removed 2 bases from V and 7 bases from J; junction bases left unmatched: 8. The CDR3 has 15 residues.

The rearrangement joins TRBV21-1 to TRBJ2-1; the table calls TRBD2, which could not be checked here. TRBV21-1 is termed a pseudogene. This CDR3 is 16 amino acids long. This CDR3 is CASSKFGATRGNEQFF. CDR3 coding DNA: TGTGCCAGCAGCAAATTCGGAGCGACCCGGGGGAATGAGCAGTTCTTC.

The chain couples TRBV2 to TRBJ2-5; weak D call: TRBD1 (5 bases). Trimming shortened V by 11 bases and J by 0 bases, and 7 bases separated the two germline ends. Germline V gene sequence: CDR1 SNHLY, CDR2 FYNNEI. The CDR3 has 11 residues. The CDR3 DNA sequence: TGTGCCGGGGCATACCAAGAGACCCAGTACTTC. Protein: CAGAYQETQYF. The full variable domain, completed using reference TRBV2 and TRBJ2-5, is EPEVTQTPSHQVTQMGQEVILRCVPISNHLYFYWYRQILGQKVEFLVSFYNNEISEKSEIFDDQFSVERPDGSNFTLKIRSTKLEDSAMYFCAGAYQETQYFGPGTRLLVL.

This clone was seen once. V is TRBV6-6 and J is TRBJ1-2; 7 bases fit TRBD1. This CDR3 comprises 13 residues. The V and J ends lost 8 bases and 4 bases, in that order; junction bases with no gene match: 7. Germline V lookup: CDR1 MNHNY, CDR2 SVGAGI (reference sequence). The CDR3 DNA is TGTGCCAGCGGAAACAGGGGAGCCTATGGCTACACCTTC. Translation gives CASGNRGAYGYTF.

The CDR3 nucleotides read TGTGCCAGCAGCCCAAGCGGACAGAGGGCCAACGTCCTGACTTTC. It codes for CASSPSGQRANVLTF. The chain has TRBV7-3 and TRBJ2-6, with TRBD1 as a possible D gene (6 bases). The CDR3 has 15 amino acids. CDR1 is SGHTA and CDR2 is FQGTGA in the germline V gene. Trimming shortened V by 5 bases and J by 5 bases, and 13 bases separated the two germline ends.

This chain links TRBV28 with TRBJ2-4; D is perhaps TRBD1 (5 bases). The germline V gene encodes CDR1 MDHEN and CDR2 SYDVKM. This CDR3 is 16 amino acids long. V shed 3 bases and J shed 2 bases, with 14 bases lying between them. As DNA, the CDR3 is TGTGCCAGCAGTTTGTTGGACACCCCGACCAAAAACATTCAGTACTTC. It specifies CASSLLDTPTKNIQYF.

This clone was seen a single time. This chain joins TRBV4-1 and TRBJ2-3; D might be TRBD2 (5 bases). V shed 3 bases and J shed 0 bases, with 16 bases lying between them. The CDR3 totals 17 residues. Germline CDR1 is MGHRA and CDR2 is YSYEKL. CDR3 sequence: CASSQETRVESTDTQYF. The CDR3 nucleotides are TGCGCCAGCAGCCAGGAAACGAGGGTTGAGAGCACAGATACGCAGTATTTT.

This clone was found many times. V is TRBV2 and J is TRBJ2-7; 8 nucleotides line up with TRBD1. This CDR3 region has 13 residues. The junction had 7 bases not matched to a gene; V was cut back by 7 bases and J by 5 bases. CDR1 is SNHLY and CDR2 is FYNNEI in the germline V gene. The CDR3 loop is CASIPDRDNEQYV. In nucleotides, the CDR3 is TGTGCCAGCATCCCGGACAGGGACAACGAGCAGTACGTC.

This clone was seen just once. This chain joins TRBV10-3 and TRBJ1-1, with 7 bases that match TRBD1. V was pared by 6 bases and J by 1 base, with 8 bases of the junction left unmatched. Germline assignment: CDR1 ENHRY and CDR2 SYGVKD. The CDR3 loop spans 15 amino acids. CDR3 in DNA: TGTGCCATCAGGGAAGAGACAGGGAGGAACACTGAAGCTTTCTTT. Protein: CAIREETGRNTEAFF.

This rearrangement joins TRBV24-1 to TRBJ2-2, with TRBD2 matching 12 bases. The CDR3 is 19 residues long. The J segment lost 4 bases and the V segment lost 4 bases, leaving 12 bases of the junction unmatched. Germline V gene lookup returns CDR1 KGHDR and CDR2 SFDVKD. The CDR3 loop reads CATSEGLAGRSDGTGELFF. The CDR3 DNA sequence: TGTGCCACCAGTGAAGGACTAGCGGGACGAAGCGATGGCACCGGGGAGCTGTTTTTT.

V usage is TRBV2 and J usage is TRBJ1-1; 7 positions agree with TRBD1. Trimming cost V 10 bases and J 0 bases; bases outside gene matches: 2. From germline, CDR1 is SNHLY and CDR2 FYNNEI. The CDR3 loop spans 12 amino acids. CDR3: CATTGMNTEAFF. In DNA, the CDR3 is TGTGCCACGACAGGGATGAACACTGAAGCTTTCTTT. Supplemented by reference TRBV2 and TRBJ1-1, the full variable domain reads EPEVTQTPSHQVTQMGQEVILRCVPISNHLYFYWYRQILGQKVEFLVSFYNNEISEKSEIFDDQFSVERPDGSNFTLKIRSTKLEDSAMYFCATTGMNTEAFFGQGTRLTVV.

V usage is TRBV5-4 and J usage is TRBJ1-3, with TRBD1 as a possible D gene (5 bases). Per the germline V gene, CDR1 is SGHNT and CDR2 is YYREEE (reference sequence). This CDR3 region has 16 residues. Trimming cost V 0 bases and J 4 bases, with 14 bases left between them. The CDR3 is CASSLAGTQAGNTIYF. CDR3 coding DNA: TGTGCCAGCAGCTTGGCCGGGACTCAAGCCGGAAACACCATATATTTT. The full variable domain, with the rest looked up from reference TRBV5-4 and TRBJ1-3, is ETGVTQSPTHLIKTRGQQVTLRCSSQSGHNTVSWYQQALGQGPQFIFQYYREEENGRGNFPPRFSGLQFPNYSSELNVNALELDDSALYLCASSLAGTQAGNTIYFGEGSWLTVV.

Concerning this clone itself: The sample holds other DNA sequences that translate to the same CDR3. V is TRBV7-9 and J is TRBJ2-3; D gene unclear. V was trimmed by 2 bases and J by 0 bases, leaving 6 bases between them. CDR3 size: 14 residues. Looked up from germline, CDR1 is SEHNR and CDR2 is FQNEAQ (reference sequence). This CDR3 reads CASSLSRSTDTQYF. CDR3 nucleotide sequence: TGTGCCAGCAGCTTAAGCCGGAGCACAGATACGCAGTATTTT.

This clone has just one count. The chain has TRBV2 and TRBJ1-1; weak D call: TRBD1 (5 bases). The V gene lost 4 bases and the J gene lost 1 base, with 10 bases spanning the gap. Germline V CDR1 and CDR2: SNHLY, FYNNEI. CDR3 length: 14 amino acids. The CDR3 DNA sequence: TGTGCCAGCAGTGTTCGGGGGTCGAACACTGAAGCTTTCTTT. Residues: CASSVRGSNTEAFF.

This clone was counted between two and nine times. The V call is TRBV5-4, the J call TRBJ2-7, with TRBD1 as a possible D gene (6 bases). V lost 4 bases, J lost 3 bases, and 14 bases lay in between. Germline V gives CDR1 SGHNT, CDR2 YYREEE (reference sequence). There are 14 residues in the CDR3. This chain's CDR3 is CASSIQGKLYEQYV. Written as DNA, the CDR3 is TGTGCCAGCAGCATCCAGGGGAAGCTCTACGAGCAGTACGTC.

This clone was counted between two and nine times. The chain joins TRBV2 to TRBJ1-1; no firm D call. The CDR3 is 12 amino acids. Germline lookup yields CDR1 SNHLY and CDR2 FYNNEI. V was cut by 6 bases and J by 13 bases, with 18 bases left in between. The DNA of the CDR3 is TGTGCCAGCAGGGTGACGGGAGAGAAAGGTTTCTTT. This gives the protein CASRVTGEKGFF. The full variable domain, with the rest looked up from reference TRBV2 and TRBJ1-1, is EPEVTQTPSHQVTQMGQEVILRCVPISNHLYFYWYRQILGQKVEFLVSFYNNEISEKSEIFDDQFSVERPDGSNFTLKIRSTKLEDSAMYFCASRVTGEKGFFGQGTRLTVV.

The chain has TRBV5-6 and TRBJ1-4; D is uncertain. The V end was cut by 0 bases, the J end by 0 bases, with 9 bases between. This CDR3 region has 16 residues. Germline CDR1 SGHDT, CDR2 YYEEEE. In nucleotides, the CDR3 is TGTGCCAGCAGCTTGGGAGTCCTCCCAACTAATGAAAAACTGTTTTTT. Its protein is CASSLGVLPTNEKLFF.

This chain connects TRBV9 to TRBJ2-1; 9 positions match TRBD1. V shed 0 bases, J shed 1 base, and the junction held 11 bases outside the gene matches. Per germline, CDR1 SGDLS and CDR2 YYNGEE. The CDR3 has 19 residues. This CDR3 is CASSVGIFVGQGSYNEQFF. The CDR3 region has the DNA TGTGCCAGCAGCGTAGGAATATTTGTTGGACAGGGGTCCTACAATGAGCAGTTCTTC. Full variable domain (remainder filled in from reference TRBV9 and TRBJ2-1): DSGVTQTPKHLITATGQRVTLRCSPRSGDLSVYWYQQSLDQGLQFLIQYYNGEERAKGNILERFSAQQFPDLHSELNLSSLELGDSALYFCASSVGIFVGQGSYNEQFFGPGTRLTVL.

This clone has just one count. J is TRBJ1-5 and V is TRBV20-1; possibly TRBD1 for D (5 bases). Trimming took 3 bases from V and 0 from J, leaving 12 bases between them. Germline V CDR1 and CDR2: DFQATT, SNEGSKA (reference sequence). CDR3 size: 15 residues. The CDR3 nucleotides are TGCAGTGCTAGTAGGGGAGGAGGTAGCAATCAGCCCCAGCATTTT. This encodes CSASRGGGSNQPQHF.

J is TRBJ1-1 and V is TRBV28, with 7 positions matching TRBD1. Per germline, CDR1 MDHEN and CDR2 SYDVKM. The V segment lost 8 bases and the J segment 2 bases; nucleotides outside the gene matches: 5. This CDR3 spans 13 amino acids. In nucleotides, the CDR3 is TGTGCCAGCGGGGGACAGCCTAACACTGAAGCTTTCTTT. Amino acid sequence: CASGGQPNTEAFF.

Concerning this clone itself: A junction end diverges from the germline sequence, so it may reflect a read error. This chain joins TRBV6-1 and TRBJ2-7, with TRBD1 matching 9 bases. Germline CDR1 MNHNS, CDR2 SASEGT. The CDR3 loop spans 14 amino acids. The DNA for the CDR3 is TGTGCCAGCAGTGAGGCGGGACAGGGATTTCCCCCCAACTTC. It specifies CASSEAGQGFPPNF.